Below are 24 T cell receptor beta chains sequenced from a single sample in a study of blood T cell repertoires in COVID-19. Assay: immunoSEQ multiplex PCR; the TCRdb copy retains only in-frame clones and omits some. The data contain under 300,000 clones, around three quarters of them singletons. Material: peripheral blood. The receptors were sampled from a woman of 80 years or more with acute or convalescent COVID-19.

The chain uses TRBV27 and TRBJ2-1, with 8 bases aligning to TRBD2. V lost 8 bases to trimming and J lost 8 bases; unmatched junction nucleotides: 8. Germline CDR1 MNHEY, CDR2 SMNVEV (reference sequence). The CDR3 loop spans 13 amino acids. The CDR3 reads CASRPGGPDEQFF. The CDR3 region has the DNA TGTGCCAGCCGGCCGGGAGGGCCGGATGAGCAGTTCTTC.

CDR3 coding DNA: TGTGCCAGCATGGCCCGGACTTACAATGAGCAGTTCTTC. Translation gives CASMARTYNEQFF. The chain employs TRBV6-6 and TRBJ2-1; possibly TRBD2 for D (5 bases). This CDR3 is built from 13 residues. With 7 bases removed from V and 4 bases from J, the gap between germline ends came to 11 bases. Germline lookup yields CDR1 MNHNY and CDR2 SVGAGI (reference sequence).

This clone came up once. Here the CDR3 DNA reads TGTGCCAGCAGCCAGAGGGGGGGAGACTATGGCTACACCTTC. Its protein product is CASSQRGGDYGYTF. This rearrangement joins TRBV3-1 (or the pseudogene TRBV3-2) to TRBJ1-2, with D maybe TRBD1 (6 bases). With 3 bases removed from V and 3 bases from J, the gap between germline ends came to 11 bases. Germline CDR1 is LGHDT and CDR2 is YNNKEL (reference sequence). The CDR3 runs 14 residues.

This clone showed up just a few times. At the DNA level, this CDR3 is encoded by other sequences in the same sample as well. The J gene is TRBJ2-7, the V gene TRBV18; D is possibly TRBD1 (6 bases). CDR3 size: 14 residues. V was trimmed by 4 bases and J by 0 bases, leaving 10 bases between them. CDR1 and CDR2 from the germline V gene are KGHSH and LQKENI. DNA for the CDR3: TGTGCCAGCTCACAAGACAGGAACTCCTACGAGCAGTACTTC. Protein product: CASSQDRNSYEQYF.

V is TRBV7-2 and J is TRBJ2-3; 8 bases agree with TRBD2. CDR1 and CDR2 (germline): SGHTA, FQGNSA. The CDR3 length is 15 residues. The V segment lost 2 bases and the J segment 3 bases; nucleotides outside the gene matches: 4. The CDR3 protein is CASSLQRGWTDTQYF. The CDR3 DNA follows: TGTGCCAGCAGCTTACAGCGGGGGTGGACAGATACGCAGTATTTT.

As to this clone: The sample holds other DNA sequences that translate to the same CDR3. The chain carries TRBV5-1 and TRBJ2-1; 14 nucleotides match TRBD2. CDR3 length equals 16 residues. The junction had 5 bases not matched to a gene; V was cut back by 0 bases and J by 9 bases. Germline V lookup: CDR1 SGHRS, CDR2 YFSETQ. The CDR3 region has the DNA TGCGCCAGCAGCTTGGGGGGACTAGCGGGAGTTGGTGAGCAGTTCTTC. Translated: CASSLGGLAGVGEQFF.

The chain links TRBV2 to TRBJ1-1; D is unclear. CDR1 is SNHLY and CDR2 is FYNNEI in the germline V gene. The germline V and J ends were trimmed by 5 bases and 1 base, with 8 bases remaining between them. The CDR3 totals 13 residues. The CDR3 here is CASSMQKNTEAFF. The CDR3 DNA reads as TGTGCCAGCAGTATGCAGAAGAACACTGAAGCTTTCTTT.

V and J are TRBV4-1 and TRBJ2-4; D call uncertain. The CDR3 consists of 15 residues. The germline V and J ends were trimmed by 6 bases and 1 base, with 13 bases remaining between them. Germline CDR1 is MGHRA and CDR2 is YSYEKL. The CDR3 coding sequence is TGCGCCAGCAGTATTAGCCACGTGGCCAAAAACATTCAGTACTTC. Its protein is CASSISHVAKNIQYF.

The V and J genes are TRBV5-1 and TRBJ1-1, with 8 bases lining up with TRBD1. The V gene's germline CDR1 is SGHRS and CDR2 YFSETQ. After removal of 5 bases from V and 4 bases from J, the junction contained 7 bases not matched to a gene. This CDR3 is built from 14 residues. CDR3 DNA sequence: TGCGCCAGCAGACGACAGGGGTCGGGCACTGAAGCTTTCTTT. It specifies CASRRQGSGTEAFF. Drawing the rest from reference TRBV5-1 and TRBJ1-1, the complete variable domain is KAGVTQTPRYLIKTRGQQVTLSCSPISGHRSVSWYQQTPGQGLQFLFEYFSETQRNKGNFPGRFSGRQFSNSRSEMNVSTLELGDSALYLCASRRQGSGTEAFFGQGTRLTVV.

Worth noting for this clone: A junction end diverges from the germline sequence, so it may reflect a read error. The CDR3 sequence is CASSQSGRGLYGYTF. The DNA for the CDR3 is TGCGCCAGCAGTCAGTCCGGGCGAGGGTTATATGGCTACACCTTC. This chain links TRBV10-2 with TRBJ1-2; the D is unclear. Germline lookup yields CDR1 WSHSY and CDR2 SAAADI. The CDR3 is 15 amino acids.

In regard to this clone: The sample carries other DNA sequences with the same CDR3. The chain links TRBV11-2 to TRBJ1-3; no clear D. CDR1 is SGHAT, CDR2 FQNNGV, per germline. Trimming cost V 1 base and J 0 bases, with 7 bases left between them. The CDR3 runs to 15 residues. CDR3 in amino acids: CASSLAGSSGNTIYF. The CDR3, as DNA: TGTGCCAGCAGCTTAGCTGGCAGCTCTGGAAACACCATATATTTT.

A single count supports this clone. The CDR3 sequence is CASRLAGGGYGYTF. In DNA form, the CDR3 reads TGTGCCAGCAGACTCGCAGGGGGCGGCTATGGCTACACCTTC. The chain uses TRBV3-1 (or the pseudogene TRBV3-2) and TRBJ1-2; 8 positions match TRBD1. Germline V gives CDR1 LGHDT, CDR2 YNNKEL (reference sequence). The CDR3 contains 14 residues. J gave up 4 bases and V 6 bases, and 7 bases lay outside the gene matches.

The chain employs TRBV6-2 or TRBV6-3 and TRBJ1-3; no clear D gene. V was clipped by 4 bases and J by 7 bases, with 14 bases between them. The CDR3 runs to 14 residues. The germline CDR1 and CDR2 sequences are MNHEY and SVGEGT. The CDR3 DNA reads TGTGCCAGCAGTTTTGGAGGTTTGCGGAACACCATATATTTT. Residues: CASSFGGLRNTIYF.

In its sample, this clone was seen a few times. This chain uses TRBV5-1 with TRBJ2-5; 9 positions agree with TRBD2. Unmatched junction bases numbered 7, after V lost 5 bases and J lost 5 bases. This CDR3 region has 14 residues. The V gene's germline CDR1 is SGHRS and CDR2 YFSETQ. CDR3 sequence (DNA): TGCGCCAGCAGGGCCGGGACTAGCAGGGAGACCCAGTACTTC. Residues: CASRAGTSRETQYF.

This clone was seen many times. The chain recombines TRBV4-1 with TRBJ2-4; 8 bases are shared with TRBD1. In germline, CDR1 is MGHRA, CDR2 YSYEKL. CDR3 length: 16 residues. V was pared by 2 bases and J by 3 bases, with 6 bases of the junction left unmatched. The chain's CDR3 is CASSQPGQVGKNIQYF. In nucleotides, the CDR3 is TGCGCCAGCAGCCAACCGGGACAGGTGGGCAAAAACATTCAGTACTTC.

V gene TRBV4-3 combines with J gene TRBJ2-2; 8 bases are shared with TRBD2. This CDR3 has 17 residues. V dropped 0 bases and J dropped 5; count of bases not matched to a gene: 8. Per germline, CDR1 LGHNA and CDR2 YSLEER. CDR3 nucleotide sequence: TGCGCCAGCAGCCAAGATTGGGGGACTAGGGGTACCGGGGAGCTGTTTTTT. It codes for CASSQDWGTRGTGELFF.

In DNA form, the CDR3 reads TGTGCCAGCAGCCACGGACAGGGAAACACCATATATTTT. Amino acids: CASSHGQGNTIYF. The chain links TRBV7-2 to TRBJ1-3; a weak D match, TRBD1 (6 bases). The CDR3 extends over 13 amino acids. Germline loops: CDR1 SGHTA, CDR2 FQGNSA. Between the trimmed V and J ends, which lost 5 bases and 4 bases, there was a span of 9 bases.

The chain joins TRBV28 to TRBJ1-3; 7 bases align to TRBD1. The germline V gene encodes CDR1 MDHEN and CDR2 SYDVKM. V lost 6 bases and J lost 3; bases outside the gene matches: 5. There are 14 residues in the CDR3. The CDR3 DNA is TGTGCCAGCAGCATTAGACAGGGTGGAAACACCATATATTTT. Translating gives CASSIRQGGNTIYF.

As to this clone: At the DNA level, this CDR3 is encoded by other sequences in the same sample as well. The V gene is TRBV5-1, the J gene TRBJ1-1; unclear D gene. Germline-derived CDR1 and CDR2 are SGHRS and YFSETQ. V was trimmed by 4 bases and J by 7 bases, leaving 17 bases between them. The CDR3 runs to 14 residues. The CDR3 reads CASSDSTIRGEAFF. The CDR3, as DNA: TGCGCCAGCAGCGACTCGACTATTCGAGGTGAAGCTTTCTTT. Full variable domain (rest looked up from reference TRBV5-1 and TRBJ1-1): KAGVTQTPRYLIKTRGQQVTLSCSPISGHRSVSWYQQTPGQGLQFLFEYFSETQRNKGNFPGRFSGRQFSNSRSEMNVSTLELGDSALYLCASSDSTIRGEAFFGQGTRLTVV.

The chain has TRBV10-3 and TRBJ1-3; 7 bases line up with TRBD1. The CDR3 extends over 15 amino acids. Germline CDR1 and CDR2: ENHRY and SYGVKD. Germline trimming cut 5 bases from V and 0 bases from J; bases unmatched to any gene: 4. CDR3 sequence: CAISSAGGSGNTIYF. The CDR3 bases are TGTGCCATCAGTTCGGCAGGGGGCTCTGGAAACACCATATATTTT.

The rearrangement links TRBV27 to TRBJ1-1; no clear D. Germline CDR1 MNHEY, CDR2 SMNVEV (reference sequence). Trimming took off 6 bases at V and 2 bases at J, with 13 bases between the two ends. This CDR3 is built from 14 residues. The CDR3: CASRISGINTEAFF. The CDR3 DNA reads as TGTGCCAGCAGAATCTCCGGGATAAACACTGAAGCTTTCTTT.

This chain joins TRBV19 and TRBJ1-2; a weak D match, TRBD1 (6 bases). Germline values: CDR1 LNHDA, CDR2 SQIVND (reference sequence). This CDR3 is 15 amino acids long. Deletions cut 4 bases from V and 1 base from J, with 13 bases between. The CDR3 is CASSTRQVLNYGYTF. CDR3 coding DNA: TGTGCCAGTAGTACCCGACAGGTTCTTAACTATGGCTACACCTTC.

This clone turned up a few times. The CDR3 protein is CASSPGNQETQYF. The CDR3 DNA is TGTGCCAGCTCACCCGGGAACCAAGAGACCCAGTACTTC. This chain joins TRBV18 and TRBJ2-5; a weak D match, TRBD2 (5 bases). Germline lookup yields CDR1 KGHSH and CDR2 LQKENI. CDR3 size: 13 residues. Trimming cost V 3 bases and J 0 bases, with 5 bases left between them.

This clone was seen just once. The V gene is TRBV4-1, the J gene TRBJ2-2; a weak D match, TRBD2 (5 bases). The V gene lost 3 bases and the J gene lost 6 bases, with 17 bases spanning the gap. The CDR3 is 16 amino acids. In germline, CDR1 is MGHRA, CDR2 YSYEKL. The CDR3 DNA reads as TGCGCCAGCAGCCACTTACTAGTGAGTCTTGCCGGGGAGCTGTTTTTT. Protein: CASSHLLVSLAGELFF.